Detailed here is one TCR beta chain. Other DNA sequences in this sample translate to the same CDR3. Libraries were prepared by immunoSEQ multiplex PCR; TCRdb keeps only in-frame clonotypes and omits some of them. The sample includes about 480,000 clones, roughly 89% of them seen just once. Trimming left V 2 bases short and J 1 base short, with 9 bases between. The germline V gene has CDR1 MDHEN and CDR2 SYDVKM. This CDR3 region has 15 residues. These data are taken from a study of Ad26.COV2.S vaccination and SARS-CoV-2 variants. Study context: Administration of Ad26.COV2.S was intramuscular, either once or twice 56 days apart.

This sample's treatment: roughly 20 received Ad26.COV2.S at low or high dose, single or two shots; several received placebo; per-sample allocation not given. Day 63 following the first vaccine or placebo injection was when the samples were taken. V usage is TRBV28 and J usage is TRBJ1-3, with TRBD1 as a possible D gene (5 bases). The receptor was isolated from a person aged 18 to 59 who received the Ad26.COV2.S COVID-19 vaccine or a placebo. The source material was peripheral blood, sampled in a trial of Ad26.COV2.S vaccine versus placebo. The CDR3 loop reads CASSLPAGSGNTIYF. The CDR3 region has the DNA TGTGCCAGCAGTTTACCCGCAGGGTCTGGAAACACCATATATTTT.